The 22 T cell receptor beta chains listed next were all sequenced from one sample in a study of regulatory T cells in long-lasting Graves disease. In building TCR beta libraries, iRepertoire HTBI primers were used together with Arm-PCR of CDR3 regions. TCRdb re-derived calls from the multiplex PCR reads in MiXCR, one entry per CDR3 protein. This sample has about 530,000 distinct CDR3 sequences, with about 15% found just once. Time point in this sample: newly diagnosed GD, antithyroid drugs for less than 3 months. The TCR library was made from RNA extracted from PBMCs. The data also belong to a second study, concerning T cells in Graves' hyperthyroidism and ophthalmopathy.

The sequencing used peripheral blood mononuclear cells (PBMCs), collected at new diagnosis, from a patient treated with antithyroid drugs. These receptor sequences come from a woman in her forties or fifties with Graves disease.

V usage is TRBV6-2 or TRBV6-3 and J usage is TRBJ2-7; 7 bases are a match to TRBD1. V lost 5 bases, J lost 2 bases, and 3 bases stayed unmatched. This CDR3 has 13 residues. Germline V lookup: CDR1 MNHEY, CDR2 SVGEGT. DNA for the CDR3: TGTGCCAGCAGTGAAGACAGGGCCTACGAGCAGTACTTC. This sequence encodes CASSEDRAYEQYF.

Of note for this clonotype: The junction departs from the called germline gene at one end, perhaps through a read error. The chain has TRBV6-1 and TRBJ2-6, with a weak D call TRBD1 (5 bases). The CDR3 extends over 10 amino acids. Germline CDR1 and CDR2: MNHNS and SASEGT. CDR3 sequence (DNA): TGTGCCAGTGGGGCCAACGTCCCGACTTTC. This gives the protein CASGANVPTF.

The chain links TRBV5-5 to TRBJ1-5; possible D gene TRBD1, 6 bases. V was clipped by 4 bases and J by 0 bases, with 29 bases between them. The germline gives CDR1 SGHKS, CDR2 YYEKEE (reference sequence). The CDR3 contains 21 residues. This chain's CDR3 is CASSKTGSPINNLYSNQPQHF. In nucleotides, the CDR3 is TGTGCCAGCAGCAAGACAGGCAGCCCAATTAACAATTTATATAGCAATCAGCCCCAGCATTTT.

The chain carries TRBV6-4 and TRBJ2-7; tentatively, D is TRBD2 (7 bases). V lost 7 bases, J lost 5 bases, and 21 bases lay in between. Germline values: CDR1 MRHNA, CDR2 SNTAGT. This CDR3 has 15 residues. The chain's CDR3 is CASIPLRGAYDEQYF. The CDR3 coding sequence is TGTGCCAGCATCCCCCTCCGGGGGGCTTATGACGAGCAGTACTTC.

This clonotype was detected many times. The J gene is TRBJ1-5, the V gene TRBV12-5; TRBD1 agrees at 8 bases. Trimming removed 1 base from V and 6 bases from J; junction bases left unmatched: 8. This CDR3 has 16 amino acids. CDR1 LGHNT and CDR2 FRNRAP come from the germline V gene. In DNA, the CDR3 is TGTGCTAGTGGTTTGGCTACCGGGACAGGTTTTCAGCCCCAGCATTTT. It is translated as CASGLATGTGFQPQHF.

A single count supports this clonotype. The V call is TRBV9, the J call TRBJ1-3; 10 nucleotides match TRBD1. This CDR3 region has 15 residues. Looked up from germline, CDR1 is SGDLS and CDR2 is YYNGEE. Losses at the gene ends were 4 bases for V and 4 bases for J; bases not matched to a gene: 5. CDR3 amino acids: CASSRGTGDGNTIYF. In DNA, the CDR3 is TGTGCCAGCAGCCGAGGGACAGGGGACGGAAACACCATATATTTT.

This clonotype was found a few times. The V gene is TRBV27, the J gene TRBJ2-7; TRBD1 matches 12 bases. The junction had 10 bases not matched to a gene; V was cut back by 6 bases and J by 7 bases. The CDR3 contains 15 residues. The germline CDR1 and CDR2 sequences are MNHEY and SMNVEV (reference sequence). The DNA of the CDR3 is TGTGCCAGCAGAGATCCGGGACAGGGGGCGGGGGAGCAGTACTTC. It encodes CASRDPGQGAGEQYF.

For this clonotype: A much larger clone lies a single base off, so this may be a read error. The chain couples TRBV30 to TRBJ2-7; 10 nucleotides agree with TRBD2. The CDR3 has 13 amino acids. Per germline, CDR1 GTSNPN and CDR2 SVGIG (reference sequence). J lost 7 bases, V lost 6 bases, and 9 bases had no gene match. The CDR3 coding sequence is TGTGCCTGTCGAGCGGGGGGGCGGGATGAGCAGTACTTC. Its translation: CACRAGGRDEQYF.

This chain connects TRBV10-1 to TRBJ1-6; a possible D gene is TRBD1 (5 bases). CDR3 size: 14 residues. Between the trimmed V and J ends, which lost 6 bases and 10 bases, there was a span of 16 bases. Germline-derived CDR1 and CDR2 are WNHNN and SYGVQD (reference sequence). The CDR3 coding sequence is TGCGCCAGCAGCTCCGGGACCTACGACTCACCCCTCCACTTT. Protein sequence: CASSSGTYDSPLHF.

This clonotype was seen repeatedly, ten times or more. The rearrangement joins TRBV24-1 to TRBJ2-4, with TRBD1 as a possible D gene (6 bases). V was clipped by 3 bases and J by 8 bases, with 16 bases between them. The germline V gene encodes CDR1 KGHDR and CDR2 SFDVKD. The CDR3 has 15 amino acids. CDR3 DNA: TGTGCCACCAGTGATGCTACAGGGCCCCACGACATTCAGTACTTC. As protein: CATSDATGPHDIQYF.

This clonotype occurred many times. This rearrangement joins TRBV18 to TRBJ1-6; D unresolved. The CDR3 is made up of 15 amino acids. V was pared by 3 bases and J by 7 bases, with 13 bases between. Germline CDR1 is KGHSH and CDR2 is LQKENI. In nucleotides, the CDR3 is TGTGCCAGCTCACCTACGGCCAACCCGAATTCACCCCTCCACTTT. The encoded protein is CASSPTANPNSPLHF.

The V gene is TRBV27, the J gene TRBJ1-5, with no clear D. Trimming removed 0 bases at V and 10 bases at J, with 16 bases between. The germline V gene encodes CDR1 MNHEY and CDR2 SMNVEV (reference sequence). There are 15 residues in the CDR3. In nucleotides, the CDR3 is TGTGCCAGCAGTTTATCACCCCCTTCAGAGACCCCCCAGCATTTT. This translates into CASSLSPPSETPQHF.

This clonotype was observed a handful of times. The chain links TRBV6-1 to TRBJ2-1, with 9 bases lining up with TRBD1. V lost 9 bases, J lost 10 bases, and 13 bases stayed unmatched. The germline V gene has CDR1 MNHNS and CDR2 SASEGT. The length of the CDR3 is 14 residues. CDR3 protein: CASNAWGQGEEQFF. In nucleotides, the CDR3 is TGTGCCAGTAATGCTTGGGGACAGGGAGAGGAGCAGTTCTTC.

Remarks on this clonotype: Being one base from a much bigger clone, this may be a read error. The chain uses TRBV5-8 and TRBJ2-1; weak D call: TRBD1 (6 bases). The germline CDR1 and CDR2 sequences are SGHTS and YDEGEE. The CDR3 is 14 amino acids. The V end was cut by 3 bases, the J end by 10 bases, with 17 bases between. The CDR3 is CASSWDTIRHEQFF. CDR3 nucleotide sequence: TGTGCCAGCAGCTGGGACACCATCCGTCACGAGCAGTTCTTC. The variable domain in full, completed from reference TRBV5-8 and TRBJ2-1, reads EAGVTQSPTHLIKTRGQQATLRCSPISGHTSVYWYQQALGLGLQFLLWYDEGEERNRGNFPPRFSGRQFPNYSSELNVNALELEDSALYLCASSWDTIRHEQFFGPGTRLTVL.

In this sample, this clonotype turned up many times. The CDR3 bases are TGTGCCAGCAGTTCGGCAGGGGGTCCTGAGAATCAGCCCCAGCATTTT. Its translation is CASSSAGGPENQPQHF. The chain carries TRBV28 and TRBJ1-5, with 7 bases fitting TRBD1. With V trimmed by 4 bases and J by 4 bases, 10 bases remained unmatched. In germline, CDR1 is MDHEN, CDR2 SYDVKM. There are 16 residues in the CDR3.

The chain couples TRBV10-2 to TRBJ1-5, with D perhaps matching TRBD1 (6 bases). The CDR3 extends over 16 amino acids. Germline CDR1 and CDR2: WSHSY and SAAADI. Trimming stripped 4 bases from V and 3 bases from J, with 16 bases between. CDR3 sequence reads: CASSALDSGFNQPQHF. In DNA form, the CDR3 reads TGCGCCAGCAGTGCGCTGGACAGCGGATTCAATCAGCCCCAGCATTTT.

This clonotype was seen ten or more times. The genes are TRBV2 and TRBJ1-5; TRBD1 agrees at 10 bases. CDR1 is SNHLY, CDR2 FYNNEI, per germline. With V trimmed by 4 bases and J by 2 bases, 14 bases remained unmatched. The CDR3 contains 19 residues. The CDR3 bases are TGTGCCAGCAGTGCCCTCAGACAGGGGGCAAGGTCTCGCAATCAGCCCCAGCATTTT. This sequence encodes CASSALRQGARSRNQPQHF.

Turning to this clonotype: Its ends do not fully match the called genes, so a read error is possible. This chain joins TRBV6-2 or TRBV6-3 and TRBJ2-3; 9 bases agree with TRBD2. Germline CDR1 reads MNHEY; CDR2 reads SVGEGT. This CDR3 region has 18 residues. DNA of the CDR3: TGCGCCAGCAGCCAGAAAGCGGGGGGTTACTCTAGCACAGATACGCAGTATTTT. Translated: CASSQKAGGYSSTDTQYF.

This clonotype has more than one count but fewer than ten. This may be a read error: a much more frequent sequence differs by one nucleotide. The chain links TRBV2 to TRBJ1-1, with a possible D match to TRBD1 (6 bases). Germline CDR1 reads SNHLY; CDR2 reads FYNNEI. This CDR3 spans 15 amino acids. The CDR3 protein is CASSARGHVNTGAFF. CDR3 DNA: TGTGCCAGCAGCGCGAGGGGACACGTAAACACTGGAGCTTTCTTT.

A remark on this clonotype: A read error is the likely source, as a far larger clone sits one nucleotide away. V gene TRBV28 combines with J gene TRBJ1-1; D possibly corresponds to TRBD1 (5 bases). Germline-derived CDR1 and CDR2 are MDHEN and SYDVKM. The CDR3 is 15 residues long. Here the CDR3 reads CASSLPPGLNTEASF. The DNA for the CDR3 is TGTGCCAGCAGCTTACCCCCGGGGCTGAACACTGAAGCTTCCTTT.

The chain recombines TRBV10-2 with TRBJ1-3; D is uncertain. The CDR3 has 14 residues. Germline-derived CDR1 and CDR2 are WSHSY and SAAADI. Trimming pared 3 bases from V and 4 bases from J, leaving 10 bases between. CDR3 in DNA: TGCGCCAGCAGTGACGAGACCCTCGGAAACACCATATATTTT. Translated, it gives CASSDETLGNTIYF.

This chain links TRBV20-1 with TRBJ2-2; 9 bases line up with TRBD2. Germline CDR1 is DFQATT and CDR2 is SNEGSKA (reference sequence). CDR3 length equals 15 residues. Trimming at V came to 4 bases and at J to 0 bases, leaving 3 bases not matched to a gene. CDR3 nucleotide sequence: TGCAGTGCTATAAGCGGGGGGCCGAACACCGGGGAGCTGTTTTTT. It specifies CSAISGGPNTGELFF.